This is a list of T cell receptor beta chains from one sample in a study of cytomegalovirus exposure and HLA in healthy donors. Method: immunoSEQ multiplex PCR; TCRdb's copy keeps in-frame clones and lacks some. The repertoire includes 90,000 to 95,000 clones, roughly 72% of them detected once, and about 0.53% sits in the top ten. Sequencing input: PBMCs. The receptors shown here come from a man between 25 and 39 years old in good health and CMV-seronegative. The CDR3 runs from the conserved cysteine through the conserved F or W. The D gene is left open where the match is weak. Only some rows state a clone size, as once, few, many or a class for expanded clones.

D	V	J	size	DNA	CDR3
NA	TRBV7-2	TRBJ1-4	NA	TGTGCCAGCAGCTTATTCAGGATTACTAATGAAAAACTGTTTTTT	CASSLFRITNEKLFF
TRBD1	TRBV5-4	TRBJ1-2	NA	TGTGCCAGCAGCGGGGGACAGGGGTACTATGGCTACACCTTC	CASSGGQGYYGYTF
TRBD2	TRBV5-1	TRBJ2-5	NA	TGCGCCAGCAGCTCCGGGACTAGCGGGGGGGAGAAAGAGACCCAGTACTTC	CASSSGTSGGEKETQYF
TRBD1	TRBV5-1	TRBJ2-3	NA	TGCGCCAGCAGCTTGGCGAAGCTAACGGGACAGGGCACAGATACGCAGTATTTT	CASSLAKLTGQGTDTQYF
NA	TRBV7-2	TRBJ1-1	NA	TGTGCCAGCCGTCTAGGGGAAATTGAAGCTTTCTTT	CASRLGEIEAFF
NA	TRBV6-4	TRBJ1-6	once	TGTGCCAGCAGTGAAACCGCAGGGCCGAATTCACCCCTCCACTTT	CASSETAGPNSPLHF
NA	TRBV7-9	TRBJ1-1	NA	TGTGCCAGCAGCTTAAGGGGTACGAACACTGAAGCTTTCTTT	CASSLRGTNTEAFF
TRBD1	TRBV6-1	TRBJ1-5	NA	TGTGCCAGCGATTGGACAGGGGGCAATCAGCCCCAGCATTTT	CASDWTGGNQPQHF
TRBD2	TRBV5-4	TRBJ2-3	NA	TGTGCCAGCAGCCCTCTAGCGGGGGGAGTCACAGATACGCAGTATTTT	CASSPLAGGVTDTQYF
TRBD2	TRBV4-1	TRBJ2-1	NA	TGCGCCAGCAGCCAAGATAGGATAGCGGGAGATTGGGAGCAGTTCTTC	CASSQDRIAGDWEQFF
NA	TRBV29-1	TRBJ1-2	NA	TGCAGCGTTGATAATCCAGGGGCGTCCTATGGCTACACCTTC	CSVDNPGASYGYTF
TRBD2	TRBV5-1	TRBJ2-5	medium-sized	TGCGCCAGCAGCTTTGGCGGGAGAGACGAGACCCAGTACTTC	CASSFGGRDETQYF
NA	TRBV7-9	TRBJ1-2	NA	TGTGCCAGCAGCTGGGCCCAGCTCTATGGCTACACCTTC	CASSWAQLYGYTF
TRBD2	TRBV11-1	TRBJ2-1	NA	TGTGCCAGCAGTTCAGGCGCGCGGGAGGCCTACAATGAGCAGTTCTTC	CASSSGAREAYNEQFF
NA	TRBV6-1	TRBJ1-2	few	TGTGCCAGCGGGGGGAGGGTGGGAGTGAACACCTTC	CASGGRVGVNTF
NA	TRBV6-6	TRBJ1-1	NA	TGTGCCAGCAGTTATTTTGGGGGGACTGAAGCTTTCTTT	CASSYFGGTEAFF
NA	TRBV2	TRBJ2-7	NA	TGCGCCAGCAGCTGGAGGGACAGAGCTTACGAGCAGTACTTC	CASSWRDRAYEQYF
TRBD1	TRBV5-6	TRBJ1-1	NA	TGTGCCAGCAGCTTCGGGACAGGGGGCACTGAAGCTTTCTTT	CASSFGTGGTEAFF
TRBD2	TRBV7-3	TRBJ2-1	NA	TGTGCCAGCAGCGTCATGAGCGGGGTCGGCTTCAACAATGAGCAGTTCTTC	CASSVMSGVGFNNEQFF
TRBD1	TRBV6-1	TRBJ1-2	medium-sized	TGTGCCAGTGTCGACAGGGGGTCCGGCTACACCTTC	CASVDRGSGYTF
NA	TRBV6-5	TRBJ2-7	few	TGTGCCAGCAGTCGGGGAGGGGGCTACGAGCAGTACTTC	CASSRGGGYEQYF
NA	TRBV4-3	TRBJ2-7	NA	TGCGCCAGCAGCCAAGTTGCCGCGCCTACCTACGAGCAGTACTTC	CASSQVAAPTYEQYF
NA	TRBV13	TRBJ1-1	NA	TGTGCCAGCAGCTCCGGGACTACTGAAGCTTTCTTT	CASSSGTTEAFF
NA	TRBV6-5	TRBJ1-2	NA	TGTGCCAGCAGTTACGGACAGCTGGCTAACTATGGCTACACCTTC	CASSYGQLANYGYTF
TRBD2	TRBV11-2	TRBJ2-1	once	TGTGCCAGCAGGGCCCAACTAGCGGGAGTAAGGTCCTACAATGAGCAGTTCTTC	CASRAQLAGVRSYNEQFF
TRBD1	TRBV2	TRBJ1-4	NA	TGTGCCAGCAGTCCAGCCACCGGGACAGGGATTAACCGACTGTTTTTT	CASSPATGTGINRLFF
TRBD1	TRBV7-9	TRBJ1-2	NA	TGTTCCAGCAGCCAGGGACAGGGGAATGGTGGCTACACCTTC	CSSSQGQGNGGYTF
NA	TRBV5-5	TRBJ1-6	NA	TGTGCCAGCAGCTTGGCGGTCCTCCGGGATTCACCCCTCCACTTT	CASSLAVLRDSPLHF
NA	TRBV5-8	TRBJ2-7	few	TGTGCCAGCAGCTTGGGACGGAGGGGCTACGAGCAGTACTTC	CASSLGRRGYEQYF
NA	TRBV7-9	TRBJ1-1	NA	TGTGCCAGCAGCTTAGATGGGTGGAGCACTGAAGCTTTCTTT	CASSLDGWSTEAFF
TRBD2	TRBV5-1	TRBJ2-5	few	TGCGCCAGCAGCTTAAGCGGGGCCTCAAATGTAGGAGAGACCCAGTACTTC	CASSLSGASNVGETQYF
NA	TRBV5-6	TRBJ2-7	NA	TGTGCCAGCAGCTTGGGGCCCTCAACCTACGAGCAGTACTTC	CASSLGPSTYEQYF
TRBD1	TRBV4-3	TRBJ2-7	NA	TGCGCCAGCAGCCAGGATTTCCGTGGGGGGACAGGAGCCTACGAGCAGTACTTC	CASSQDFRGGTGAYEQYF
TRBD2	TRBV19	TRBJ2-1	NA	TGTGCCAGTAGGCGCCCGGGACTAAACTACAATGAGCAGTTCTTC	CASRRPGLNYNEQFF
NA	TRBV27	TRBJ1-1	NA	TGTGCCAGCAGTTTAAATGGTTGGTACGGTTTCAACACTGAAGCTTTCTTT	CASSLNGWYGFNTEAFF
NA	TRBV10-3	TRBJ1-2	NA	TGTGCCATCAGGGATCCTGCGGGGCAGTCCTGGGATGGCTACACCTTC	CAIRDPAGQSWDGYTF
TRBD1	TRBV19	TRBJ2-3	once	TGTGCCAGTAGTAAAGAGACACAGGGGGCGGCTAGCACAGATACGCAGTATTTT	CASSKETQGAASTDTQYF
NA	TRBV9	TRBJ2-7	few	TGTGCCAGCAGCGTAGGTCCTGAGGGGGTATACTACGAGCAGTACTTC	CASSVGPEGVYYEQYF
TRBD2	TRBV19	TRBJ2-2	NA	TGTGCCTGTCGAGCGGGGGTCACCACCGGGGAGCTGTTTTTT	CACRAGVTTGELFF
NA	TRBV12-5	TRBJ2-1	NA	TGTGCTAGTGGTTTGGGGAGCTCCTACAATGAGCAGTTCTTC	CASGLGSSYNEQFF
NA	TRBV29-1	TRBJ1-2	NA	TGCAGCGGCACCACAGGGAGCGGCTATGGCTACACCTTC	CSGTTGSGYGYTF
NA	TRBV6-1	TRBJ1-2	once	TGTGCCAGCATTCCCATAACCGGGGGGCCCTATGGCTACACCTTC	CASIPITGGPYGYTF
NA	TRBV18	TRBJ1-1	NA	TGTGCCAGCTCACCGACGCCGGGGGGGAACACTGAAGCTTTCTTT	CASSPTPGGNTEAFF
NA	TRBV7-9	TRBJ1-2	NA	TGTGCCAGCAGCTTAGCCTTTACAGGGAACTATGGCTACACCTTC	CASSLAFTGNYGYTF